The clone carrying this TCR beta chain was counted between two and nine times. The entry originates in a study of Ad26.COV2.S vaccination and SARS-CoV-2 variants. The CDR3 sequence is 17 residues long. Germline V lookup: CDR1 SGHRS, CDR2 YFSETQ. With 4 bases removed from V and 0 bases from J, the gap between germline ends came to 14 bases. TCRdb's copy holds only in-frame clones and misses some; the assay was immunoSEQ multiplex PCR. The sample includes roughly 100,000 clones, around 80% of them seen just once. This TCR came from a human donor who had recovered from COVID-19. V and J are TRBV5-1 and TRBJ1-6, with D perhaps matching TRBD1 (6 bases). The sample here was peripheral blood, taken after recovery from COVID-19. CDR3 bases: TGCGCCAGCAGCACTGGACAGACCAGCTCCTATAATTCACCCCTCCACTTT. It translates to CASSTGQTSSYNSPLHF.